The T cell receptor (beta chain) described here comes from a study of a mutant IDH1 vaccine in newly diagnosed glioma. About the study: Commencement of vaccination occurred 4-6 weeks following radiotherapy alone, or concurrently with temozolomide cycles. Treated patients, approximately 60% male and around 38% female, averaged about 42 years of age.

Sequencing was performed with immunoSEQ multiplex PCR; in TCRdb, only in-frame clones are kept and a portion is missing. This table holds about 21,000 clones, about 90% found once. The germline CDR1 and CDR2 sequences are MNHNS and SASEGT. V lost 0 bases and J lost 13, with 0 bases in between. The CDR3 spans 8 residues. Stated time point: week 11, during vaccination. What each vaccine dose contained was 300 ug of mutant IDH1 20-mer peptide, accompanied by topical imiquimod. This clone was detected only a few times. Its cognate antigen is unknown. This TCR derives from a woman aged 40 to 55 with glioma. The chain has TRBV6-1 and TRBJ1-1; D remains ambiguous. Sequenced material: PBMCs, taken from a glioma patient whose treatment included an IDH1 peptide vaccine. DNA of the CDR3: TGTGCCAGCAGTGAAGCTTTCTTT. Protein product: CASSEAFF.